The 9 T cell receptor beta chains presented below share a single source sample, sequenced in a study of T cells in Graves' hyperthyroidism and ophthalmopathy. It was RNA transcripts that yielded the amplified TCR beta CDR3 regions. With the HTBI primer set, the TCR CDR3 went through a first round of RT-PCR. From the multiplex PCR reads, TCRdb called clonotypes with MiXCR, one entry per CDR3 protein. The table lists hundreds of thousands of distinct CDR3 sequences, about two fifths of them singletons, with 8.9% in the top ten. Sample: blood. These receptor sequences come from a young man with Graves' hyperthyroidism.

This clonotype showed up just a few times. J is TRBJ1-3 and V is TRBV7-2, with D maybe TRBD1 (6 bases). Trimming took off 4 bases at V and 2 bases at J, with 6 bases between the two ends. CDR1 is SGHTA, CDR2 FQGNSA, per germline. The CDR3 loop spans 13 amino acids. CDR3 sequence (DNA): TGTGCCAGCAGCTACAGGGCTGGAAACACCATATATTTT. Translating it yields CASSYRAGNTIYF.

The V and J genes are TRBV13 and TRBJ2-7; D gene ambiguous. In germline, CDR1 is PRHDT, CDR2 FYEKMQ (reference sequence). Trimming took off 3 bases at V and 6 bases at J, with 9 bases between the two ends. The CDR3 sequence is 12 residues long. CDR3 bases: TGTGCCAGCAGCTTTGGCCGAGGCGAGCAGTACTTC. This translates into CASSFGRGEQYF.

This clonotype has ten or more counts. This chain links TRBV9 with TRBJ1-1; TRBD1 might be the D (5 bases). Between the trimmed V and J ends, which lost 0 bases and 1 base, there was a span of 7 bases. The CDR3 is 14 amino acids. Germline V gene sequence: CDR1 SGDLS, CDR2 YYNGEE. The CDR3 region is CASSVEQGNTEAFF. The CDR3, as DNA: TGTGCCAGCAGCGTAGAGCAGGGGAACACTGAAGCTTTCTTT. The variable domain in full, with the rest retrieved from reference TRBV9 and TRBJ1-1, is DSGVTQTPKHLITATGQRVTLRCSPRSGDLSVYWYQQSLDQGLQFLIQYYNGEERAKGNILERFSAQQFPDLHSELNLSSLELGDSALYFCASSVEQGNTEAFFGQGTRLTVV.

This clonotype was found a few times. The V gene is TRBV5-1, the J gene TRBJ1-2, with D maybe TRBD1 (6 bases). The CDR3 has 15 amino acids. The ends were cut back, 4 bases at V and 5 bases at J, with 18 bases in the middle. Germline V gene data show CDR1 as SGHRS and CDR2 as YFSETQ. The CDR3: CASSPQQGEPYGYTF. The CDR3 DNA sequence: TGCGCCAGCAGCCCTCAACAGGGAGAACCTTATGGCTACACCTTC.

The chain is built from TRBV20-1 and TRBJ2-7; tentatively, D is TRBD1 (5 bases). There are 15 residues in the CDR3. Germline CDR1 reads DFQATT; CDR2 reads SNEGSKA (reference sequence). The V gene lost 0 bases and the J gene lost 0 bases, with 12 bases spanning the gap. CDR3 nucleotide sequence: TGCAGTGCTAGAGAGGGGCAGAGAAACTCCTACGAGCAGTACTTC. Translating gives CSAREGQRNSYEQYF.

This clonotype was seen repeatedly, ten times or more. The chain is built from TRBV29-1 and TRBJ2-2; 10 nucleotides line up with TRBD1. This CDR3 has 13 residues. Germline V gene data show CDR1 as SQVTM and CDR2 as ANQGSEA. The V gene end was trimmed by 6 bases and the J gene end by 7 bases; junction bases not matched to a gene: 5. The CDR3 bases are TGCAGCGTCGACAGGGGGCATGACGGGGAGCTGTTTTTT. As protein: CSVDRGHDGELFF.

This clonotype was observed at least ten times. The J gene is TRBJ1-1, the V gene TRBV10-3; D call uncertain. CDR3 length: 17 residues. The germline gives CDR1 ENHRY, CDR2 SYGVKD. V dropped 0 bases and J dropped 3 bases, with 17 bases sitting between them. As DNA, the CDR3 is TGTGCCATCAGTGAGTCGCCAGGAGCCGTTGGGGACACTGAAGCTTTCTTT. Translation: CAISESPGAVGDTEAFF.

In its sample, this clonotype was seen a few times. The chain recombines TRBV11-3 with TRBJ2-5; the match to TRBD1 covers 10 bases. With V trimmed by 1 base and J by 2 bases, 4 bases remained unmatched. Germline V gene lookup returns CDR1 SGHNT and CDR2 YENEEA. The CDR3 extends over 16 amino acids. CDR3 nucleotide sequence: TGTGCCAGCAGCTTAGGGACAGGGGGACGGCAAGAGACCCAGTACTTC. This gives the protein CASSLGTGGRQETQYF.

This clonotype was detected a few times. CDR3 loop: CASTFQSGNEQYF. In DNA, the CDR3 is TGTGCCAGCACCTTCCAATCCGGGAACGAGCAGTACTTC. The chain is built from TRBV12-3 or TRBV12-4 and TRBJ2-7, with TRBD2 as a possible D gene (5 bases). V lost 7 bases and J lost 5, with 15 bases in between. The CDR3 spans 13 residues.